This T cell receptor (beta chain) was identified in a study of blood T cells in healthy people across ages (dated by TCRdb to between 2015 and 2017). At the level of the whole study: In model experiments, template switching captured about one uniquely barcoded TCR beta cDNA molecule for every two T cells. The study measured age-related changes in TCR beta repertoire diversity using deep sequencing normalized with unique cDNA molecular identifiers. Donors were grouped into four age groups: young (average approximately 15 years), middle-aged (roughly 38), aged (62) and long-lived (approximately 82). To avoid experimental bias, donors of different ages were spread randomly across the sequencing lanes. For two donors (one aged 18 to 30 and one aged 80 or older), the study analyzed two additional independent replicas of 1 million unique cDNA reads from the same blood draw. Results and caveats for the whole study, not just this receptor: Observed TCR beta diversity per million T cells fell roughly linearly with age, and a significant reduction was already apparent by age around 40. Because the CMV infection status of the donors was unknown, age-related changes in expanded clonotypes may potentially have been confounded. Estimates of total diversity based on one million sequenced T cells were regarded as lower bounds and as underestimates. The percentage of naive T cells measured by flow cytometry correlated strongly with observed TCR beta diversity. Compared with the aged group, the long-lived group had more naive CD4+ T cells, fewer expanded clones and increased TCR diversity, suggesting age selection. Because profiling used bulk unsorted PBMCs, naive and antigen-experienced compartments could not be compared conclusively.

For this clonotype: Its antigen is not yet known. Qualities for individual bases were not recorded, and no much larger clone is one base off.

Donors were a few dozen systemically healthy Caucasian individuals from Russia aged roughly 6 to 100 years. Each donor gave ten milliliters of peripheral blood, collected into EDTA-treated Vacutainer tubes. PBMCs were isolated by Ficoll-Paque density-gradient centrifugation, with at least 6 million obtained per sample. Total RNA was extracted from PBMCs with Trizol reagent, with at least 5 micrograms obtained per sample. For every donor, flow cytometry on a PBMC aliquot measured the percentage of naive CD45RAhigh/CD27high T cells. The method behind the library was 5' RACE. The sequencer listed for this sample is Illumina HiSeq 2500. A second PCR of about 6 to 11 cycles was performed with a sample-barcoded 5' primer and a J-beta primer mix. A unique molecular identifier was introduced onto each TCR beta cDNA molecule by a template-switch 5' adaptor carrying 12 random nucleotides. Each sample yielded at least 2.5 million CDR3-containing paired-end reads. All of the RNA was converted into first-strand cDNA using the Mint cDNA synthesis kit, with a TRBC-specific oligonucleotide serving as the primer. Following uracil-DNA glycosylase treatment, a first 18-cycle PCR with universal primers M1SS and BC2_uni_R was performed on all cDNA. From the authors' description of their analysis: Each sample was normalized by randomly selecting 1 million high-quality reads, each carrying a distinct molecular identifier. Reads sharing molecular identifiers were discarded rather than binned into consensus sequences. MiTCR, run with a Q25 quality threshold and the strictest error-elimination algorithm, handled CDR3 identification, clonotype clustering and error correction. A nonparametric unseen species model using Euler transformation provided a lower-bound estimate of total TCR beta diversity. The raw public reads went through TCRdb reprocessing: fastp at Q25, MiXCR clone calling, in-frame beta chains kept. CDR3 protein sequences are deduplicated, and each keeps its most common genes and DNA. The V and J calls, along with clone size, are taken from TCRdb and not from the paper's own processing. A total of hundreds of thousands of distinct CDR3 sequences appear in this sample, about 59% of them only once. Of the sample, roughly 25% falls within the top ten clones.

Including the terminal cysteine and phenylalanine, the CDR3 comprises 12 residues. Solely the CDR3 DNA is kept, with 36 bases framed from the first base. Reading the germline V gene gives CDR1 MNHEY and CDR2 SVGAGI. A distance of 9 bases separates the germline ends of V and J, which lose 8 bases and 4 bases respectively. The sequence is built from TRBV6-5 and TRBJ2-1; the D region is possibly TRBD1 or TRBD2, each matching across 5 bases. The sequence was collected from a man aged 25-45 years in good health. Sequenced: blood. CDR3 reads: CASWGPYNEQFF. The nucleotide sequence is TGTGCCAGCTGGGGACCATACAATGAGCAGTTCTTC.